The sequence of this T cell receptor beta chain was determined in a study of CD8+ T cells in alopecia areata. General study findings and limits: Normal scalp had lower clonality than lesional scalp, with alopecia totalis/universalis lesions showing this most strongly.

cDNA serving as the sequencing template came from extracted, reverse transcribed RNA. Using immunoSEQ multiplex PCR, the repertoire was profiled, and TCRdb retains in-frame clones only, with some absent. The table lists tens of thousands of clones, roughly 46% of them singletons. The CDR3 totals 15 residues. Germline V CDR1 and CDR2: SGHDT, YYEEEE. Trimming left V 0 bases short and J 1 base short, with 8 bases between. Stated treatment: oral pan-JAK inhibitor, 5-10 mg twice daily. About this clone itself: The target antigen is unknown.

The TCR comes from a human donor with alopecia areata. The chain is built from TRBV5-6 and TRBJ2-1; D unclear. Sequencing was performed on CD8+ T cells sorted from blood, taken at roughly week 36, from a patient treated with tofacitinib. CDR3 sequence (DNA): TGTGCCAGCAGCTTGGTGGCTAGTTCCTACAATGAGCAGTTCTTC. Amino acid sequence: CASSLVASSYNEQFF.